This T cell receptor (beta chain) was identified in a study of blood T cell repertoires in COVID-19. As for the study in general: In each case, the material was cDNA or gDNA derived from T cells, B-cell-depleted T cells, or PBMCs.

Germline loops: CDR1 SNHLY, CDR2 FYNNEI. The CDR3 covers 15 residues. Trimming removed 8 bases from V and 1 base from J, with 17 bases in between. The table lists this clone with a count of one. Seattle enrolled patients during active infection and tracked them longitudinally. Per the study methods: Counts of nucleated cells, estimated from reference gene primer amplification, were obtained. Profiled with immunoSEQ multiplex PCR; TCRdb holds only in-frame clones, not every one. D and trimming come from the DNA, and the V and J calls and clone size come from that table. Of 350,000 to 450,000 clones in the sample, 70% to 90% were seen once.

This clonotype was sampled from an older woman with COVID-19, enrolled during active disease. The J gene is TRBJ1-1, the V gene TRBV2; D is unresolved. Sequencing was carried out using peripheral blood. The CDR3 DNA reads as TGTGCCAGCCGACGGGCCGGGAGGGCGAACACTGAAGCTTTCTTT. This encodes CASRRAGRANTEAFF.